Each of the 13 T cell receptor beta chains below was sequenced from the same sample in a study of long-term antiretroviral therapy in people with HIV. At the survey level, the v3.0 immunoSEQ assay was run. Here immunoSEQ multiplex PCR was the method, and the copy in TCRdb shows in-frame clones only, minus some. The sample includes more than 15,000 clones, around 73% seen only once; the top ten take about 14%. Material: unsorted PBMCs, obtained 3.1 to 3.3 years after starting antiretroviral therapy. Receptor source: a middle-aged woman with HIV.

This chain uses TRBV5-1 with TRBJ1-4; D gene uncertain. Germline CDR1 is SGHRS and CDR2 is YFSETQ. The CDR3 contains 13 residues. V was clipped by 4 bases and J by 2 bases, with 6 bases between them. The CDR3 DNA follows: TGCGCCAGCAGCAAAGACACTAATGAAAAACTGTTTTTT. Translation gives CASSKDTNEKLFF.

The rearrangement links TRBV5-1 to TRBJ2-1; no firm D call. The length of the CDR3 is 14 residues. Trimming shortened V by 0 bases and J by 0 bases, and 4 bases separated the two germline ends. Germline V gene sequence: CDR1 SGHRS, CDR2 YFSETQ. The chain's CDR3 is CASSLGSSYNEQFF. CDR3 bases: TGCGCCAGCAGCTTGGGCAGCTCCTACAATGAGCAGTTCTTC. Complete variable domain (other parts from reference TRBV5-1 and TRBJ2-1): KAGVTQTPRYLIKTRGQQVTLSCSPISGHRSVSWYQQTPGQGLQFLFEYFSETQRNKGNFPGRFSGRQFSNSRSEMNVSTLELGDSALYLCASSLGSSYNEQFFGPGTRLTVL.

The chain links TRBV5-1 to TRBJ2-5; perhaps TRBD2 as D (6 bases). The CDR3 covers 14 residues. Trimming cost V 4 bases and J 3 bases, with 13 bases left between them. CDR1 and CDR2 from the germline V gene are SGHRS and YFSETQ. CDR3 protein: CASSPGGTEETQYF. The CDR3 DNA reads TGCGCCAGCAGCCCCGGGGGTACAGAAGAGACCCAGTACTTC.

The chain has TRBV7-9 and TRBJ2-7, with 7 bases lining up with TRBD2. The germline gives CDR1 SEHNR, CDR2 FQNEAQ (reference sequence). There are 13 residues in the CDR3. For the CDR3, the DNA is TGTGCTTGCGCGGGGGACGTCTTCGGCGAGCAGTACTTC. Its translation is CACAGDVFGEQYF.

The chain links TRBV30 to TRBJ2-3; no reliable D call. The CDR3 is made up of 14 amino acids. Germline CDR1 reads GTSNPN; CDR2 reads SVGIG (reference sequence). V was pared by 2 bases and J by 3 bases, with 12 bases between. CDR3 in amino acids: CAWSIPSRTDTQYF. CDR3 sequence (DNA): TGTGCCTGGAGTATACCGTCTAGAACAGATACGCAGTATTTT.

The chain couples TRBV4-3 to TRBJ2-7; D might be TRBD1 or TRBD2, each matching 5 bases. V lost 0 bases and J lost 4, with 16 bases in between. Germline assignment: CDR1 LGHNA and CDR2 YSLEER. The CDR3 extends over 16 amino acids. The CDR3 nucleotides read TGCGCCAGCAGCCAAGATCGTGCTATCGAGGGGTACGAGCAGTACTTC. It codes for CASSQDRAIEGYEQYF.

This clone was observed a few times. This rearrangement joins TRBV6-1 to TRBJ1-3; D gene unclear. Trimming took off 3 bases at V and 0 bases at J, with 6 bases between the two ends. From germline, CDR1 is MNHNS and CDR2 SASEGT. The CDR3 totals 14 residues. The CDR3 nucleotides are TGTGCCAGCAGTGAGCAAGCCTCTGGAAACACCATATATTTT. Amino acids: CASSEQASGNTIYF.

The chain employs TRBV30 and TRBJ2-3; TRBD1 is a possible D gene (6 bases). V was clipped by 3 bases and J by 5 bases, with 18 bases between them. CDR3 length: 15 amino acids. Looked up from germline, CDR1 is GTSNPN and CDR2 is SVGIG (reference sequence). CDR3 bases: TGTGCCTGGAGGACTCAGGACAGTGGGAAAGATACGCAGTATTTT. This codes for CAWRTQDSGKDTQYF.

This sequence joins TRBV6-5 and TRBJ2-1, with 9 bases lining up with TRBD2. Unmatched junction bases numbered 5, after V lost 6 bases and J lost 2 bases. The CDR3 has 15 residues. Germline V lookup: CDR1 MNHEY, CDR2 SVGAGI. CDR3 sequence reads: CASRAAGGTYNEQFF. DNA for the CDR3: TGTGCCAGCAGGGCAGCGGGGGGTACCTACAATGAGCAGTTCTTC.

The V call is TRBV2, the J call TRBJ1-2, with 10 bases that match TRBD1. This CDR3 has 14 residues. The trim removed 1 base at V and 4 bases at J, leaving 0 bases unmatched. In germline, CDR1 is SNHLY, CDR2 FYNNEI. CDR3 region: CASSEGTGGYGYTF. Written as DNA, the CDR3 is TGTGCCAGCAGTGAAGGGACAGGGGGCTATGGCTACACCTTC.

This clone was recorded a few times. This chain connects TRBV27 to TRBJ1-2; tentative D call: TRBD1 (5 bases). The germline V and J ends were trimmed by 1 base and 5 bases, with 8 bases remaining between them. CDR1 and CDR2 (germline): MNHEY, SMNVEV (reference sequence). The CDR3 length is 13 residues. This chain's CDR3 is CASSLYPGYGYTF. DNA of the CDR3: TGTGCCAGCAGTTTATATCCAGGGTATGGCTACACCTTC.

The chain uses TRBV5-1 and TRBJ2-5, with 9 bases matching TRBD2. CDR1 SGHRS and CDR2 YFSETQ come from the germline V gene. CDR3 length: 18 amino acids. Trimming removed 0 bases from V and 3 bases from J; junction bases left unmatched: 12. The CDR3 here is CASSLGAFIAGVKETQYF. Written as DNA, the CDR3 is TGCGCCAGCAGCTTGGGGGCCTTCATAGCGGGAGTTAAAGAGACCCAGTACTTC.

The CDR3: CASSFGLHSPLHF. For the CDR3, the DNA is TGTGCCAGCAGCTTTGGGCTGCATTCACCCCTCCACTTT. V is TRBV11-3 and J is TRBJ1-6, with D hard to call. The germline gives CDR1 SGHNT, CDR2 YENEEA. This CDR3 has 13 residues. Trimming left V 3 bases short and J 8 bases short, with 8 bases between.